Below, one T cell receptor beta chain is given with its context. The antigen is undetermined. The diagnostic basis comprised clinical symptoms, serum thyroxine and TRAb, thyroid ultrasound and orbital computed tomography. TCR beta CDR3 region amplification was performed from RNA transcripts. The primer set for the first-round RT-PCR of the TCR CDR3 was HTBI. TCRdb independently ran MiXCR on the multiplex PCR reads; one entry per CDR3 protein. The sample lists roughly 420,000 distinct CDR3 sequences, roughly 14% seen once, with about 7.7% in the top ten. The data are from a study of T cells in Graves' hyperthyroidism and ophthalmopathy. Trimming stripped 7 bases from V and 6 bases from J, with 14 bases between. CDR3 size: 12 residues. Germline CDR1 SQVTM, CDR2 ANQGSEA. Regarding the study as a whole: The blood repertoire included most of the expanded thyroid clonotypes above 0.001. In the analysis, a 13 V-J model separated ophthalmopathy from stable hyperthyroidism.

The sample taken for sequencing was blood. The source of this sequence is a woman aged 18-30 years with Graves' hyperthyroidism. The genes are TRBV29-1 and TRBJ2-3; the D call may be TRBD1 or TRBD2 (5 bases each). CDR3 bases: TGCAGCGCTGTAGGGACGGATGATACGCAGTATTTT. It yields the protein CSAVGTDDTQYF.